This T cell receptor beta chain comes out of a study of naive and memory T cell subsets. General study findings and limits: Naive repertoires, especially CD8, held a few larger clonotypes, possibly memory cells re-expressing CD45RA.

An equimolar mix of two oligonucleotides served as the beta constant-region primer for TRBC1 and TRBC2. Ligated cDNA was amplified by four rounds of PCR with nested alpha and beta constant-region primers and SP2. TCRdb re-called the UMI-ligation and nested PCR reads with MiXCR, one entry per CDR3 protein. The sample shows around 83,000 distinct CDR3 sequences, about 11% of them seen only once. There are many counts of this clonotype. Its specificity is not known. CDR3 length: 11 amino acids. Trimming shortened V by 0 bases and J by 6 bases, and 2 bases separated the two germline ends. In germline, CDR1 is SGHRS, CDR2 YFSETQ.

The sample was naive CD4+ T cells from blood. The clonotype was recovered from a human donor in good health. V is TRBV5-1 and J is TRBJ2-3, with D hard to call. Here the CDR3 DNA reads TGCGCCAGCAGCTTGGACGATACGCAGTATTTT. As protein: CASSLDDTQYF.